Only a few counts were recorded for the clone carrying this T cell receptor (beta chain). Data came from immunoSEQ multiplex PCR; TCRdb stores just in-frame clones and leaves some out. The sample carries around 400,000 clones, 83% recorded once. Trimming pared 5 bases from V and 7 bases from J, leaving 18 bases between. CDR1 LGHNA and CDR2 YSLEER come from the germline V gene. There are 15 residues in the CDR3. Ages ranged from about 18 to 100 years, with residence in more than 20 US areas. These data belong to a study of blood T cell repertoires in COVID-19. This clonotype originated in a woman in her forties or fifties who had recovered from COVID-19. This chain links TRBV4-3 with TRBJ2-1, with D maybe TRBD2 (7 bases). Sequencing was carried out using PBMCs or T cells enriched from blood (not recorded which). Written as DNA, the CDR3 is TGCGCCAGCAGCACTTACAGGGAGGGGGGGAATGAGCAGTTCTTC. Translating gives CASSTYREGGNEQFF.